This entry describes one T cell receptor beta chain. This specimen belongs to a study of T cell changes during pregnancy in multiple sclerosis. Using immunoSEQ multiplex PCR, the repertoire was profiled, and TCRdb retains in-frame clones only, with some absent. The sample has about 45,000 clones; 80% to 95% are singletons. Trimming left V 3 bases short and J 4 bases short, with 7 bases between. Germline CDR1 and CDR2: LNHDA and SQIVND (reference sequence). This CDR3 contains 14 residues. The source was CD4+ T cells from peripheral blood mononuclear cells, collected in the third trimester of pregnancy. The chain joins TRBV19 to TRBJ2-6; perhaps TRBD2 as D (5 bases). The sequence came from a female donor with multiple sclerosis, enrolled in a pregnancy study. The CDR3 DNA sequence: TGTGCCAGTAGTATGCGGGCCGGGGCCAACGTCCTGACTTTC. Translated: CASSMRAGANVLTF.